The TCR beta chain described here comes from a study of vaccination and CD4 T cells after COVID-19. Across the whole study: The post-vaccine samples came a median approximately 72 days after dose two (range 14 to 241).

Sequencing of the DNA from cultured CD4+ T cells was carried out with the Oncomine TCR Beta short-read assay. TCRdb used MiXCR to reprocess the PCR reads, holding one entry per CDR3 protein. The sample carries about 24,000 distinct CDR3 sequences, under 65% recorded once. A note on this clonotype: What it binds is unknown.

The treatment denotes: roughly ten-day PBMC culture with coronavirus spike peptide pools or control peptides (ViraFEST assay). The sequences come from CD4+ T cells from blood, cultured in vitro, collected after SARS-CoV-2 vaccination. The sequence was collected from a human donor who received a COVID-19 vaccine.

This CDR3 reads CASSPPGDTEAFF. In DNA form, the CDR3 reads TGTGCCAGCAGTCCACCAGGGGACACTGAAGCTTTCTTT. The chain recombines TRBV25-1 with TRBJ1-1; the D gene is possibly TRBD1 (6 bases). Germline-derived CDR1 and CDR2 are MGHDK and SYGVNS. The CDR3 totals 13 residues. V was trimmed by 5 bases and J by 3 bases, leaving 10 bases between them.